One and the same sample provided the 32 T cell receptor beta chains below, sequenced in a study of response to subunit inactivated influenza vaccine. TCRdb passed the RT-PCR reads through MiXCR, listing each CDR3 protein once. The repertoire includes 700,000 to 800,000 distinct CDR3 sequences, around a sixth of them detected once, and approximately 11% sits in the top ten. The source was PBMCs from blood, collected roughly 5 days after vaccination. The source is a man between 50 and 59 years old who received an inactivated influenza vaccine.

This clonotype has a count of ten or more. V is TRBV29-1 and J is TRBJ2-2; 7 nucleotides agree with TRBD2. The CDR3 spans 15 residues. Germline CDR1 is SQVTM and CDR2 is ANQGSEA. V dropped 7 bases and J dropped 2; count of bases not matched to a gene: 10. This chain's CDR3 is CSAEGPSGNTGELFF. The CDR3 DNA reads TGCAGCGCCGAAGGTCCTAGCGGCAACACCGGGGAGCTGTTTTTT.

The CDR3 DNA sequence: TGCAGTGCTTCCAGGGGGCGGGGTGAGCAGTTCTTC. Translation gives CSASRGRGEQFF. V usage is TRBV20-1 and J usage is TRBJ2-1; 8 bases map to TRBD1. There are 12 residues in the CDR3. The J segment lost 9 bases and the V segment lost 5 bases, leaving 6 bases of the junction unmatched. Germline values: CDR1 DFQATT, CDR2 SNEGSKA (reference sequence).

This clonotype was seen more than once but under ten times. The CDR3 protein is CASSEIAAGASGELFF. The CDR3 DNA sequence: TGTGCCAGCAGTGAAATTGCAGCGGGGGCTTCCGGGGAGCTGTTTTTT. The chain employs TRBV25-1 and TRBJ2-2, with 8 positions matching TRBD2. V gave up 2 bases and J gave up 6 bases; unmatched junction bases: 8. From germline, CDR1 is MGHDK and CDR2 SYGVNS. The CDR3 runs to 16 residues. The variable domain in full, with the rest retrieved from reference TRBV25-1 and TRBJ2-2, is EADIYQTPRYLVIGTGKKITLECSQTMGHDKMYWYQQDPGMELHLIHYSYGVNSTEKGDLSSESTVSRIRTEHFPLTLESARPSHTSQYLCASSEIAAGASGELFFGEGSRLTVL.

This clonotype has just a few counts. This chain links TRBV20-1 with TRBJ2-7, with D perhaps matching TRBD1 (6 bases). CDR3 length: 14 residues. In germline, CDR1 is DFQATT, CDR2 SNEGSKA (reference sequence). Trimming removed 5 bases from V and 7 bases from J, with 21 bases in between. Here the CDR3 reads CSAPHPTGSGEQYF. CDR3 DNA: TGCAGTGCTCCGCACCCTACAGGGTCGGGGGAGCAGTACTTC.

This clonotype was seen more than once but under ten times. The chain has TRBV10-3 and TRBJ2-1; 8 nucleotides agree with TRBD2. Germline CDR1 and CDR2: ENHRY and SYGVKD. With V trimmed by 5 bases and J by 4 bases, 4 bases remained unmatched. The CDR3 has 14 residues. The CDR3 is CAISSGTRYNEQFF. The CDR3, as DNA: TGTGCCATCAGTTCCGGGACTAGATACAATGAGCAGTTCTTC.

J is TRBJ2-7 and V is TRBV6-1; maybe TRBD1 (6 bases). This CDR3 has 15 residues. CDR1 is MNHNS, CDR2 SASEGT, per germline. V was trimmed by 1 base and J by 2 bases, leaving 12 bases between them. CDR3 sequence (DNA): TGTGCCAGCAGTGAAGGTCTGGGGGCACCCTACGAGCAGTACTTC. It encodes CASSEGLGAPYEQYF.

The J gene is TRBJ2-1, the V gene TRBV10-1; D is ambiguous. Germline V gives CDR1 WNHNN, CDR2 SYGVQD (reference sequence). CDR3 length: 12 amino acids. V dropped 3 bases and J dropped 9 bases, with 9 bases sitting between them. CDR3 in amino acids: CASSEFFGEQFF. DNA for the CDR3: TGCGCCAGCAGTGAATTTTTCGGTGAGCAGTTCTTC.

V gene TRBV10-3 combines with J gene TRBJ1-1; D call uncertain. V lost 3 bases, J lost 1 base, and 9 bases lay in between. CDR3 size: 14 residues. In germline, CDR1 is ENHRY, CDR2 SYGVKD. CDR3 DNA: TGTGCCATCAGTGACTCGTTGGGGAACACTGAAGCTTTCTTT. Translating gives CAISDSLGNTEAFF.

The chain couples TRBV28 to TRBJ1-5; 7 bases line up with TRBD1. Germline loops: CDR1 MDHEN, CDR2 SYDVKM. This CDR3 is 14 amino acids long. Trimming removed 8 bases from V and 2 bases from J; junction bases left unmatched: 6. The CDR3 sequence: CASATQGGNQPQHF. The CDR3 region has the DNA TGTGCCAGCGCGACCCAGGGGGGCAATCAGCCCCAGCATTTT.

The rearrangement uses TRBV12-3 or TRBV12-4 and TRBJ2-7; 7 nucleotides agree with TRBD2. CDR3 length: 14 residues. Trimming removed 5 bases from V and 6 bases from J; junction bases left unmatched: 10. CDR3 nucleotides: TGTGCCAGCAGTGTGAAACTAGCGAACGGCGAGCAGTACTTC. Its protein is CASSVKLANGEQYF.

This clonotype was seen more than once but under ten times. V is TRBV29-1 and J is TRBJ1-1, with D maybe TRBD1 (5 bases). This CDR3 spans 12 amino acids. In germline, CDR1 is SQVTM, CDR2 ANQGSEA. The V end lost 1 base, the J end lost 8 bases, and 11 bases lay between the germline ends. CDR3 sequence reads: CSVEGGTVEAFF. The CDR3 DNA is TGCAGCGTTGAAGGAGGGACGGTCGAAGCTTTCTTT.

The table lists this clonotype with a few counts. The chain employs TRBV24-1 and TRBJ2-1, with a tentative D call TRBD2 (6 bases). The CDR3 is made up of 17 amino acids. The V gene's germline CDR1 is KGHDR and CDR2 SFDVKD. Between the trimmed V and J ends, which lost 0 bases and 0 bases, there was a span of 11 bases. The CDR3 spells CATSDLGRGGSYNEQFF. The CDR3, as DNA: TGTGCCACCAGTGATTTGGGTAGGGGAGGCTCCTACAATGAGCAGTTCTTC.

The gene calls are TRBV20-1 and TRBJ2-1, with 8 bases that match TRBD1. V dropped 4 bases and J dropped 6; count of bases not matched to a gene: 8. This CDR3 has 14 residues. CDR1 is DFQATT, CDR2 SNEGSKA, per germline (reference sequence). CDR3 sequence: CSANAQGASNEQFF. CDR3 bases: TGCAGTGCTAATGCCCAGGGGGCAAGCAATGAGCAGTTCTTC.

V gene TRBV7-8 combines with J gene TRBJ2-3; the D is unclear. Germline CDR1 SGHVS, CDR2 FQNEAQ. The CDR3 is 12 amino acids. V was cut by 3 bases and J by 5 bases, with 6 bases left in between. This CDR3 reads CASSFAVDTQYF. The CDR3 nucleotides read TGTGCCAGCAGCTTTGCGGTAGATACGCAGTATTTT.

The chain has TRBV6-5 and TRBJ2-7; TRBD2 aligns across 11 bases. CDR1 is MNHEY and CDR2 is SVGAGI in the germline V gene. Trimming removed 4 bases from V and 4 bases from J; junction bases left unmatched: 6. CDR3 size: 15 residues. The CDR3 protein is CASSSGGTSGYEQYF. The CDR3 bases are TGTGCCAGCAGTTCCGGCGGGACTAGCGGATACGAGCAGTACTTC.

V and J are TRBV19 and TRBJ1-3; tentative D call: TRBD1 (5 bases). The CDR3 has 15 residues. The V and J ends lost 3 bases and 2 bases respectively, with 11 bases between them. The germline V gene has CDR1 LNHDA and CDR2 SQIVND (reference sequence). The CDR3 coding sequence is TGTGCCAGTAGTATCGGAAGGGGCACTGGAAACACCATATATTTT. This translates into CASSIGRGTGNTIYF.

This clonotype was counted between two and nine times. The V and J genes are TRBV7-8 and TRBJ1-5; D unresolved. There are 17 residues in the CDR3. The V gene's germline CDR1 is SGHVS and CDR2 FQNEAQ. Trimming removed 1 base from V and 4 bases from J, with 17 bases in between. The CDR3 sequence is CASSLVGRSHRNQPQHF. The CDR3 DNA sequence: TGTGCCAGCAGCTTAGTGGGGAGGTCCCACCGGAATCAGCCCCAGCATTTT. Full variable domain (missing parts from reference TRBV7-8 and TRBJ1-5): GAGVSQSPRYKVAKRGQDVALRCDPISGHVSLFWYQQALGQGPEFLTYFQNEAQLDKSGLPSDRFFAERPEGSVSTLKIQRTQQEDSAVYLCASSLVGRSHRNQPQHFGDGTRLSIL.

The table lists this clonotype with a few counts. The rearrangement links TRBV5-1 to TRBJ2-7; D is uncertain. The CDR3 spans 15 residues. Germline lookup yields CDR1 SGHRS and CDR2 YFSETQ. V lost 5 bases, J lost 0 bases, and 15 bases lay in between. CDR3 in amino acids: CASSPDPLNSYEQYF. In nucleotides, the CDR3 is TGCGCCAGCAGTCCGGATCCTCTTAACTCCTACGAGCAGTACTTC.

With respect to this clonotype: Just one base apart from a much larger clone, this may be a read error. Because it lacks the conserved phenylalanine or tryptophan at the end, this CDR3 is likely a read error. The gene calls are TRBV9 and TRBJ2-7, with D possibly matching TRBD1 (6 bases). This CDR3 has 14 amino acids. The V gene lost 0 bases and the J gene lost 4 bases, with 11 bases spanning the gap. The germline V gene has CDR1 SGDLS and CDR2 YYNGEE. The chain's CDR3 is CASSVGDKDYEQYL. In DNA form, the CDR3 reads TGTGCCAGCAGCGTAGGGGACAAAGATTACGAGCAGTACCTC.

The V and J genes are TRBV7-9 and TRBJ2-5; the match to TRBD1 covers 7 bases. The CDR3 has 13 residues. V shed 4 bases, J shed 5 bases, and the junction held 4 bases outside the gene matches. Germline loops: CDR1 SEHNR, CDR2 FQNEAQ (reference sequence). The CDR3 DNA is TGTGCCAGCAGCTCGACAGGGAAGGAGACCCAGTACTTC. The encoded protein is CASSSTGKETQYF.

This clonotype was counted a few times. The J gene is TRBJ2-2, the V gene TRBV4-2; possibly TRBD1 for D (6 bases). V lost 1 base and J lost 7, with 10 bases in between. The CDR3 runs 14 residues. Germline CDR1 LGHNA, CDR2 YNFKEQ. CDR3 coding DNA: TGTGCCAGCAGCCAAGTATCAGGGGACGGGGAGCTGTTTTTT. It codes for CASSQVSGDGELFF.

This clonotype was detected once. The chain combines TRBV27 with TRBJ2-7; D unresolved. This CDR3 has 14 residues. Per the germline V gene, CDR1 is MNHEY and CDR2 is SMNVEV (reference sequence). V was cut by 3 bases and J by 2 bases, with 11 bases left in between. CDR3 in amino acids: CASSFAQDAYEQYF. The CDR3 DNA reads TGTGCCAGCAGTTTTGCCCAAGACGCCTACGAGCAGTACTTC.

Only a few counts were recorded for this clonotype. The chain joins TRBV20-1 to TRBJ2-1, with D maybe TRBD1 (6 bases). Trimming pared 6 bases from V and 4 bases from J, leaving 19 bases between. Germline CDR1 DFQATT, CDR2 SNEGSKA (reference sequence). CDR3 length equals 15 residues. The CDR3 bases are TGCAGTGCCACTTATCCCGGGACAAGTTACAATGAGCAGTTCTTC. It codes for CSATYPGTSYNEQFF.

This clonotype was found a few times. The chain joins TRBV20-1 to TRBJ1-2, with a tentative D call TRBD1 (5 bases). In germline, CDR1 is DFQATT, CDR2 SNEGSKA (reference sequence). CDR3 length equals 13 residues. Trimming took off 0 bases at V and 4 bases at J, with 9 bases between the two ends. The CDR3 here is CSARDSGSYGYTF. The CDR3 region has the DNA TGCAGTGCTAGAGATTCAGGGAGCTATGGCTACACCTTC.

This clonotype has more than one count but fewer than ten. The chain combines TRBV3-1 with TRBJ2-7; D uncertain. Germline V gene lookup returns CDR1 LGHDT and CDR2 YNNKEL (reference sequence). There are 11 residues in the CDR3. With 4 bases removed from V and 6 bases from J, the gap between germline ends came to 7 bases. The CDR3 DNA sequence: TGTGCCAGCAGCCGGGCCGGCGAGCAGTACTTC. Translated: CASSRAGEQYF.

The chain joins TRBV4-2 to TRBJ2-3; 7 nucleotides align to TRBD2. The germline V gene has CDR1 LGHNA and CDR2 YNFKEQ. V was pared by 0 bases and J by 0 bases, with 3 bases of the junction left unmatched. The length of the CDR3 is 16 residues. The CDR3 DNA sequence: TGTGCCAGCAGCCAAGAGCTAGCGGCTAGCACAGATACGCAGTATTTT. Translation gives CASSQELAASTDTQYF.

In its sample, this clonotype was seen a few times. J is TRBJ2-1 and V is TRBV4-3; 11 positions agree with TRBD2. Per the germline V gene, CDR1 is LGHNA and CDR2 is YSLEER. V lost 5 bases and J lost 9; bases outside the gene matches: 15. This CDR3 is 17 amino acids long. The CDR3 nucleotides are TGCGCCAGCAGCAATACCCTAGCGGGAGGAGGGGGCACTGAGCAGTTCTTC. Amino acid sequence: CASSNTLAGGGGTEQFF.

CDR3 region: CASSGGTTNSGANVLTF. As DNA, the CDR3 is TGTGCCAGTTCAGGTGGGACTACGAACTCTGGGGCCAACGTCCTGACTTTC. V usage is TRBV12-3 or TRBV12-4 and J usage is TRBJ2-6, with TRBD2 identical over 7 bases. With 9 bases clipped from V and 0 bases from J, the junction kept 11 bases outside the gene matches. This CDR3 contains 17 residues.

The rearrangement joins TRBV18 to TRBJ2-7; 8 bases are shared with TRBD1. The ends lost 0 bases at V and 5 bases at J; junction bases unmatched: 6. Germline V gives CDR1 KGHSH, CDR2 LQKENI. This CDR3 region has 15 residues. DNA for the CDR3: TGTGCCAGCTCACCACCGAGCTACAGGGGGAACGAGCAGTACTTC. Its translation: CASSPPSYRGNEQYF.

This clonotype appeared many times. This chain links TRBV6-5 with TRBJ1-1; 8 bases map to TRBD1. J was trimmed by 6 bases and V by 4 bases; bases with no gene match: 10. CDR3 length equals 15 residues. Germline values: CDR1 MNHEY, CDR2 SVGAGI. The DNA of the CDR3 is TGTGCCAGCAGTTTGTTCCGGACAGGGAATGCTGAAGCTTTCTTT. Its translation: CASSLFRTGNAEAFF.

The V and J genes are TRBV19 and TRBJ1-4, with D possibly matching TRBD1 (6 bases). The ends were cut back, 7 bases at V and 5 bases at J, with 14 bases in the middle. This CDR3 is built from 14 residues. Germline V gene sequence: CDR1 LNHDA, CDR2 SQIVND (reference sequence). Written as DNA, the CDR3 is TGTGCCAGTAAACAGGGAGGATGGAATGAAAAACTGTTTTTT. As protein: CASKQGGWNEKLFF.

This clonotype was counted between two and nine times. The chain employs TRBV18 and TRBJ2-7, with 8 bases matching TRBD1. V was pared by 1 base and J by 7 bases, with 3 bases of the junction left unmatched. This CDR3 spans 13 amino acids. Looked up from germline, CDR1 is KGHSH and CDR2 is LQKENI. The CDR3 reads CASSPRTGSEQYF. The DNA of the CDR3 is TGTGCCAGCTCACCACGGACAGGGAGTGAGCAGTACTTC.